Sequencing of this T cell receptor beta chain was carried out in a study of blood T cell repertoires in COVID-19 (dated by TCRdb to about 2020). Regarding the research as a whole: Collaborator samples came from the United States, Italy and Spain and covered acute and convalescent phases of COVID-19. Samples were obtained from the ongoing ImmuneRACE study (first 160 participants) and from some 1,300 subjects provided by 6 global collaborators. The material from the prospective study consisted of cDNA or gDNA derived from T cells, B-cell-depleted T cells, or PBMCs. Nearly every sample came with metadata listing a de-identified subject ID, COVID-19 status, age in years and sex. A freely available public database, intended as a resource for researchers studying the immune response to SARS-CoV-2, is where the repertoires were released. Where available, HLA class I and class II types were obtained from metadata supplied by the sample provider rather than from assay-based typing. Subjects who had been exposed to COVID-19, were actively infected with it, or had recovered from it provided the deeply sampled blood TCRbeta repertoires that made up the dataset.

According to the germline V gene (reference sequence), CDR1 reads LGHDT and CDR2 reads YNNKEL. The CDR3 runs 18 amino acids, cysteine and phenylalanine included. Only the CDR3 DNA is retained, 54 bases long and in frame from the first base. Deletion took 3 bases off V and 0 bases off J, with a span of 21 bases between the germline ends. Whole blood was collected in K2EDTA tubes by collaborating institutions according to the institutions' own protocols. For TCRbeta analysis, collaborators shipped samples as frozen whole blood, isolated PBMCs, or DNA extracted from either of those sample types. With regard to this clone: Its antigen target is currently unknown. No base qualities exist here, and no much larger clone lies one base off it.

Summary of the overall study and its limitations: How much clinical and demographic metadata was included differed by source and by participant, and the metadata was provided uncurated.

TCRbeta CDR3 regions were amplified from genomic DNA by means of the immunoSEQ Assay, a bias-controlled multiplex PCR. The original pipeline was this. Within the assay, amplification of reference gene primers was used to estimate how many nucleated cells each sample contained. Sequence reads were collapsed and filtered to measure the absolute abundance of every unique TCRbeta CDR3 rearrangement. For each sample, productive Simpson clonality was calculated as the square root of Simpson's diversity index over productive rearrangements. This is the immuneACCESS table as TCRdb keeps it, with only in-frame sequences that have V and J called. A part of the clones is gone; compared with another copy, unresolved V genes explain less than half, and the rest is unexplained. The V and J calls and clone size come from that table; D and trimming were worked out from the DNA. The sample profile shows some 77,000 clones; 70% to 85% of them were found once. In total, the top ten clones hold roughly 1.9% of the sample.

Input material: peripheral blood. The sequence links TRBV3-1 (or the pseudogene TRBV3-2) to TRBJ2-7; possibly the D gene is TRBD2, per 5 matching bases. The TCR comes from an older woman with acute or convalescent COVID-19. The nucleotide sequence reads TGTGCCAGCAGCCATACGGGGTTGAGTCGAGCCAGCTCCTACGAGCAGTACTTC. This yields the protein CASSHTGLSRASSYEQYF.